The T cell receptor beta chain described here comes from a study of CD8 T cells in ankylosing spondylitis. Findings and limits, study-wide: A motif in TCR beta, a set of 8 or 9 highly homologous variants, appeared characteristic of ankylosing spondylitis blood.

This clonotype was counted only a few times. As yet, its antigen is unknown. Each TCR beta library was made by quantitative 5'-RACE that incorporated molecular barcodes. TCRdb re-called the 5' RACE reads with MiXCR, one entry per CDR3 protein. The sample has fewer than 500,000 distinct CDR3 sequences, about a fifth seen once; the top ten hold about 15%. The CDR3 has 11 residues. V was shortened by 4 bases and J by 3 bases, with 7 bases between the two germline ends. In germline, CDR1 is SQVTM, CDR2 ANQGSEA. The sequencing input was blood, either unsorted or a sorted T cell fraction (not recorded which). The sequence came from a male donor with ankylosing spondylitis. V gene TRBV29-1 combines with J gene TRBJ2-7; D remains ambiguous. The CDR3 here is CSVGSGYEQYF. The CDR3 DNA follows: TGCAGCGTTGGGAGTGGCTACGAGCAGTACTTC.